The 11 T cell receptor beta chains given below trace back to one sample, sequenced in a study of OX40 agonist ivuxolimab in advanced cancers. The data were produced by immunoSEQ multiplex PCR, yet TCRdb's version contains in-frame clones alone and is incomplete. The profile shows around 56,000 clones, 82% of them singletons. This material consisted of CD4+ or CD8+ T cells sorted from blood, taken in a trial of the OX40 agonist ivuxolimab. These receptors originate from an adult with an advanced solid tumor such as melanoma, head and neck, liver or kidney cancer.

The rearrangement uses TRBV9 and TRBJ2-3; D possibly corresponds to TRBD2 (5 bases). The V end lost 2 bases, the J end lost 3 bases, and 7 bases lay between the germline ends. This CDR3 comprises 13 residues. Germline V lookup: CDR1 SGDLS, CDR2 YYNGEE. The CDR3 DNA follows: TGTGCCAGCAGCGTGGGAGATACAGATACGCAGTATTTT. Translating it yields CASSVGDTDTQYF.

The V call is TRBV10-1, the J call TRBJ2-5; D perhaps matches TRBD2 (6 bases). V was shortened by 5 bases and J by 5 bases, with 18 bases between the two germline ends. Germline assignment: CDR1 WNHNN and CDR2 SYGVQD (reference sequence). The CDR3 is made up of 15 amino acids. The CDR3 DNA reads as TGCGCCAGCAGTCCCGGGACCCTGGAGGGGGAGACCCAGTACTTC. It specifies CASSPGTLEGETQYF.

The CDR3 reads CASSLGQRETQYF. The CDR3 DNA follows: TGTGCCAGCAGCCTGGGACAGCGAGAGACCCAGTACTTC. The gene calls are TRBV11-2 and TRBJ2-5, with 7 bases lining up with TRBD1. The trim removed 5 bases at V and 4 bases at J, leaving 4 bases unmatched. CDR3 size: 13 residues. Germline loops: CDR1 SGHAT, CDR2 FQNNGV.

This chain's CDR3 is CASSLRSGALREEQYF. CDR3 coding DNA: TGTGCCAGCAGCTTGCGTAGTGGAGCGCTGAGGGAAGAGCAGTACTTC. The chain employs TRBV11-1 and TRBJ2-7; D is perhaps TRBD2 (5 bases). The CDR3 runs 16 residues. Between the trimmed V and J ends, which lost 3 bases and 7 bases, there was a span of 22 bases. Looked up from germline, CDR1 is SGHAT and CDR2 is FQDESV (reference sequence).

This rearrangement joins TRBV5-6 to TRBJ2-6, with D tentatively TRBD1 (5 bases). Germline CDR1 and CDR2: SGHDT and YYEEEE. V lost 2 bases and J lost 1, with 7 bases in between. This CDR3 is 15 amino acids long. DNA of the CDR3: TGTGCCAGCAGCTTAAGGACATCTGGGGCCAACGTCCTGACTTTC. Its translation is CASSLRTSGANVLTF.

This chain connects TRBV5-1 to TRBJ2-5, with a possible D match to TRBD2 (5 bases). Germline V lookup: CDR1 SGHRS, CDR2 YFSETQ. Trimming cost V 4 bases and J 1 base, with 17 bases left between them. This CDR3 contains 16 residues. The CDR3 nucleotides are TGCGCCAGCAGCCCGAGATCGGGGTTCGCCCAAGAGACCCAGTACTTC. Encoded protein: CASSPRSGFAQETQYF.

This chain links TRBV27 with TRBJ2-7; 7 nucleotides match TRBD2. Germline values: CDR1 MNHEY, CDR2 SMNVEV (reference sequence). The CDR3 covers 14 residues. Trimming removed 8 bases from V and 7 bases from J; junction bases left unmatched: 14. Written as DNA, the CDR3 is TGTGCCAGCCGTGTAGCGGGTGGTTGGAGGGAGCAGTACTTC. This codes for CASRVAGGWREQYF.

The chain recombines TRBV2 with TRBJ1-1, with D maybe TRBD1 (5 bases). The ends were cut back, 0 bases at V and 4 bases at J, with 12 bases in the middle. CDR1 and CDR2 (germline): SNHLY, FYNNEI. This CDR3 contains 15 residues. The CDR3 protein is CASSEAPQVGTEAFF. Here the CDR3 DNA reads TGTGCCAGCAGTGAAGCGCCACAGGTGGGCACTGAAGCTTTCTTT.

CDR3 in amino acids: CASSNRQINQPQHF. The CDR3 DNA reads as TGTGCCAGTAGTAACCGACAGATCAATCAGCCCCAGCATTTT. The chain uses TRBV19 and TRBJ1-5; a possible D gene is TRBD1 (5 bases). Germline V CDR1 and CDR2: LNHDA, SQIVND (reference sequence). V dropped 4 bases and J dropped 3 bases, with 10 bases sitting between them. The CDR3 is 14 residues long.

The gene calls are TRBV19 and TRBJ1-2, with D hard to call. Trimming cost V 3 bases and J 4 bases, with 12 bases left between them. The CDR3 length is 14 residues. Germline V CDR1 and CDR2: LNHDA, SQIVND (reference sequence). The CDR3 DNA reads TGTGCCAGTAGTATGACATTCAGACTCTATGGCTACACCTTC. Its translation: CASSMTFRLYGYTF.

The J gene is TRBJ2-7, the V gene TRBV7-2; TRBD1 matches at 7 bases. V lost 8 bases and J lost 2; bases outside the gene matches: 9. This CDR3 has 14 amino acids. CDR1 and CDR2 (germline): SGHTA, FQGNSA. The CDR3, as DNA: TGTGCCAGCTCGGTACCAGGGGGACCCTACGAGCAGTACTTC. Its translation is CASSVPGGPYEQYF.